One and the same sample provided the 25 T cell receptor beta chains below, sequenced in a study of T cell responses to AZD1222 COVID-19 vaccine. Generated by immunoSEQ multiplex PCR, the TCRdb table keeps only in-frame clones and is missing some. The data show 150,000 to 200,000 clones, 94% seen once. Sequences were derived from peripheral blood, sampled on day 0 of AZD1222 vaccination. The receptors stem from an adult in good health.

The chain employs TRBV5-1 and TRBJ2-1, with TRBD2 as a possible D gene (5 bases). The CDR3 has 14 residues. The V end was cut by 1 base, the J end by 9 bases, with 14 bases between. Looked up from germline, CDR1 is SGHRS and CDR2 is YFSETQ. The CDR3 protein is CASSLLEDLGEQFF. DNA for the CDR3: TGCGCCAGCAGCTTGCTCGAGGACTTGGGTGAGCAGTTCTTC. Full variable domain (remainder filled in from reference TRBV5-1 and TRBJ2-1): KAGVTQTPRYLIKTRGQQVTLSCSPISGHRSVSWYQQTPGQGLQFLFEYFSETQRNKGNFPGRFSGRQFSNSRSEMNVSTLELGDSALYLCASSLLEDLGEQFFGPGTRLTVL.

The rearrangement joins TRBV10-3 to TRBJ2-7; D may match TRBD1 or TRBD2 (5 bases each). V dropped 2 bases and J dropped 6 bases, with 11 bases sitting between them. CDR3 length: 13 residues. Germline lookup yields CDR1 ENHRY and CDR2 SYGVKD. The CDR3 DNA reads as TGTGCCATCAGTGAGGTGGGGGTAATCGAGCAGTACTTC. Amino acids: CAISEVGVIEQYF.

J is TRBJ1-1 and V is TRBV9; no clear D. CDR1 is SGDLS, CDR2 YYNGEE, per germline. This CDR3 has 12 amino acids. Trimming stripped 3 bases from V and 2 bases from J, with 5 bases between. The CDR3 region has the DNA TGTGCCAGCAGCGGATCCAACACTGAAGCTTTCTTT. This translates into CASSGSNTEAFF.

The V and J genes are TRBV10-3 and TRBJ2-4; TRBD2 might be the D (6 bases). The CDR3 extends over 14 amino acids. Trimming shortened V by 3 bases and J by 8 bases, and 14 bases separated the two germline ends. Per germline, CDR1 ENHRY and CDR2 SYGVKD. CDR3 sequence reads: CAISDSSGGDIQYF. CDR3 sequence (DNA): TGTGCCATCAGTGATTCGTCCGGGGGTGACATTCAGTACTTC.

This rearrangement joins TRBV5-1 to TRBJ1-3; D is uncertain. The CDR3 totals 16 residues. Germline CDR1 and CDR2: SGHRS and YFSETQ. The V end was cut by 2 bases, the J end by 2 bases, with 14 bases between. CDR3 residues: CASSFSSGQTGNTIYF. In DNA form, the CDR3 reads TGCGCCAGCAGCTTTTCCAGTGGGCAGACTGGAAACACCATATATTTT.

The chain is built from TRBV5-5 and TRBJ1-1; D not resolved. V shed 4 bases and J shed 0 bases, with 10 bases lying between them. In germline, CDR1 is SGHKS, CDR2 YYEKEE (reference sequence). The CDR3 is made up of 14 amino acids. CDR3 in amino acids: CASSIQRMNTEAFF. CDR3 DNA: TGTGCCAGCAGCATCCAACGGATGAACACTGAAGCTTTCTTT.

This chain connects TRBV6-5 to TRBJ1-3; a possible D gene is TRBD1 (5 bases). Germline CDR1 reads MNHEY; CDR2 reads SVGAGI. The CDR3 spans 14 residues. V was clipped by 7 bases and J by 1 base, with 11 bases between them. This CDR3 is CASISSGSGNTIYF. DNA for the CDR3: TGTGCCAGCATCAGCTCAGGGTCTGGAAACACCATATATTTT.

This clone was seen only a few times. Written as DNA, the CDR3 is TGCGCCAGCAGCTTGGCCGGGGGACAGGGCTACGAAAAACTGTTTTTT. As protein: CASSLAGGQGYEKLFF. The chain joins TRBV5-1 to TRBJ1-4, with 9 bases matching TRBD1. The CDR3 sequence is 16 residues long. The J segment lost 8 bases and the V segment lost 0 bases, leaving 8 bases of the junction unmatched. In germline, CDR1 is SGHRS, CDR2 YFSETQ.

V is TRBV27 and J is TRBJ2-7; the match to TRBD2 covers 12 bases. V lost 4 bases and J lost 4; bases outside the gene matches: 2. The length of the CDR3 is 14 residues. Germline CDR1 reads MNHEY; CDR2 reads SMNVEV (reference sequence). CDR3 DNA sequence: TGTGCCAGCAGTTCGACTAGCGGGAGATACGAGCAGTACTTC. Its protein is CASSSTSGRYEQYF.

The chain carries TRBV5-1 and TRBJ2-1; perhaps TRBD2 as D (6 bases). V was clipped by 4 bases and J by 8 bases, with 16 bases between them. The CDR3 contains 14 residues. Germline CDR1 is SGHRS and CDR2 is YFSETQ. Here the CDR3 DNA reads TGCGCCAGCAGCCCGACCGGGGGTCTGCATGAGCAGTTCTTC. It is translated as CASSPTGGLHEQFF.

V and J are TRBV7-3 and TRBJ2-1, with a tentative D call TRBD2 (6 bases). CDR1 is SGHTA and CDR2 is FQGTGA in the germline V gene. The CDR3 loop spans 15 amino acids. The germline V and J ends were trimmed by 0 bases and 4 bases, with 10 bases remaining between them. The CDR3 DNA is TGTGCCAGCAGCTTAACGGAGGGTTTATACAATGAGCAGTTCTTC. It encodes CASSLTEGLYNEQFF.

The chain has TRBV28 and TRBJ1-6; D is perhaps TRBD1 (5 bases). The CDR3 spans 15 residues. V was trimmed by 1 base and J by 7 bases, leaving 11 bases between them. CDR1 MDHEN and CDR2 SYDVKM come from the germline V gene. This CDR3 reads CASSLFDSQNSPLHF. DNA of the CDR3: TGTGCCAGCAGTTTATTCGACAGCCAGAATTCACCCCTCCACTTT.

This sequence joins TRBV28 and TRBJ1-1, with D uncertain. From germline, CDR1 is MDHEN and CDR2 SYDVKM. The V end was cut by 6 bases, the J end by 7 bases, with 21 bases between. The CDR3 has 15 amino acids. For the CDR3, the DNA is TGTGCCAGCAGCCCCTCCCTCATCAGAGACCATGAAGCTTTCTTT. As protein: CASSPSLIRDHEAFF. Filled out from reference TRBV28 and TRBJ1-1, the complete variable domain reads DVKVTQSSRYLVKRTGEKVFLECVQDMDHENMFWYRQDPGLGLRLIYFSYDVKMKEKGDIPEGYSVSREKKERFSLILESASTNQTSMYLCASSPSLIRDHEAFFGQGTRLTVV.

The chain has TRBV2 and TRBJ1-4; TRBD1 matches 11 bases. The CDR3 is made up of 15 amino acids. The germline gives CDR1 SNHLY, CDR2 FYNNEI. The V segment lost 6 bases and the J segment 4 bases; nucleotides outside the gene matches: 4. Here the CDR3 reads CASRDRGLINEKLFF. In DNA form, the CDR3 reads TGTGCCAGCAGGGACAGGGGGCTGATTAATGAAAAACTGTTTTTT.

CDR3 in DNA: TGCGCCAGCAGCTTGGAGTGGGTCGGAACCGGGGAGCTGTTTTTT. As protein: CASSLEWVGTGELFF. The rearrangement joins TRBV5-1 to TRBJ2-2; no clear D gene. V shed 0 bases and J shed 5 bases, with 11 bases lying between them. There are 15 residues in the CDR3. Germline V gene sequence: CDR1 SGHRS, CDR2 YFSETQ.

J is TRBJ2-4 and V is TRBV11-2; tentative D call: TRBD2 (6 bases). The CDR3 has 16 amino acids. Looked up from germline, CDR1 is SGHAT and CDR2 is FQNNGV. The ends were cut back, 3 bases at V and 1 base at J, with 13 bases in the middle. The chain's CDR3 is CASSFLTGAAKNIQYF. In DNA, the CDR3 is TGTGCCAGCAGCTTCTTAACGGGAGCGGCCAAAAACATTCAGTACTTC.

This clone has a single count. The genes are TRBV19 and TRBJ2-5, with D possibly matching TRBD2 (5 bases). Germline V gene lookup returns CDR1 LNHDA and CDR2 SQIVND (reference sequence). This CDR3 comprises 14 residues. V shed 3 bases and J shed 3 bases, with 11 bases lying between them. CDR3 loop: CASSMASGKETQYF. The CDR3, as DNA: TGTGCCAGTAGTATGGCGAGCGGAAAAGAGACCCAGTACTTC.

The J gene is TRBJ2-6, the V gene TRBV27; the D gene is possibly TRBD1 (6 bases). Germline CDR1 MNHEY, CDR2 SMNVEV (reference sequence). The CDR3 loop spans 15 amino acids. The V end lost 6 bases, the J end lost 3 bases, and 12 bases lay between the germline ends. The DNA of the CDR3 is TGTGCCAGCAGCCCCAGGGGTGGTGGGGCCAACGTCCTGACTTTC. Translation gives CASSPRGGGANVLTF.

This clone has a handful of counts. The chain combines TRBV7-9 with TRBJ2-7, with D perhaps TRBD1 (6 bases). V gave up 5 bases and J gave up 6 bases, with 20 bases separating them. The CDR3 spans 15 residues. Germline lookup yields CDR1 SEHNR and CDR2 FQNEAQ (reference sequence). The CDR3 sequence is CASSDKPGQSIEQYF. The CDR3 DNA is TGTGCCAGCAGCGACAAACCGGGACAATCGATCGAGCAGTACTTC.

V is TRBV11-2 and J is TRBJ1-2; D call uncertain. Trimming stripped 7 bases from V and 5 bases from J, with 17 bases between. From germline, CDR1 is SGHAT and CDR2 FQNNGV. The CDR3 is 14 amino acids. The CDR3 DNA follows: TGTGCCAGCACCGCTTTGGGGAATTGGTATGGCTACACCTTC. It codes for CASTALGNWYGYTF. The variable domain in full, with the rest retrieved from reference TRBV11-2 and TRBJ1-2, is EAGVAQSPRYKIIEKRQSVAFWCNPISGHATLYWYQQILGQGPKLLIQFQNNGVVDDSQLPKDRFSAERLKGVDSTLKIQPAKLEDSAVYLCASTALGNWYGYTFGSGTRLTVV.

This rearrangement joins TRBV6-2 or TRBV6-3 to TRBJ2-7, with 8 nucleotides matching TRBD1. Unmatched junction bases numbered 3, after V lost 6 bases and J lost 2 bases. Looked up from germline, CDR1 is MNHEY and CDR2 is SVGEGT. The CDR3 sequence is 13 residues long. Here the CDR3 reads CASSLTGAYEQYF. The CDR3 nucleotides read TGTGCCAGCAGCCTGACAGGGGCCTACGAGCAGTACTTC.

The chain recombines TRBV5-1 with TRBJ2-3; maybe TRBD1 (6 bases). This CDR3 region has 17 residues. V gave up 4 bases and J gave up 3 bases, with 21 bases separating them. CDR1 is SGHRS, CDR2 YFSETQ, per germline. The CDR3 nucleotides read TGCGCCAGCAGCAGAACCGGGACACTCACTCTAACAGATACGCAGTATTTT. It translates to CASSRTGTLTLTDTQYF.

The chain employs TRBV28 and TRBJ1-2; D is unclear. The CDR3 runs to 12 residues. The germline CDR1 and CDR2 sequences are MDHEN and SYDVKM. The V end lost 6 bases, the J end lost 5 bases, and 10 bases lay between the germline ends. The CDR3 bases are TGTGCCAGCAGGGATAAACTATATGGCTACACCTTC. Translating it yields CASRDKLYGYTF.

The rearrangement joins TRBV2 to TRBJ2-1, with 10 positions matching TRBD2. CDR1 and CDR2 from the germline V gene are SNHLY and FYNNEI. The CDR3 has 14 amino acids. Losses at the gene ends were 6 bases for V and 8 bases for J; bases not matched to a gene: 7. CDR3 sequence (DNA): TGTGCCAGCAGCGGGCTAGCGGGAGAATATGAGCAGTTCTTC. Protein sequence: CASSGLAGEYEQFF.

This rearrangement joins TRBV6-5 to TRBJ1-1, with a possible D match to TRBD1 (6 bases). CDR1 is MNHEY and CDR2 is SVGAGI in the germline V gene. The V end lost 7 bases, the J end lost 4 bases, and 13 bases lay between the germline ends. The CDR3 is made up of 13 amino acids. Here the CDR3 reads CASTRGGLTEAFF. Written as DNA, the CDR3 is TGTGCCAGCACCCGGGGGGGGCTCACTGAAGCTTTCTTT.